The 23 T cell receptor beta chains given below trace back to one sample, sequenced in a study of a mutant IDH1 vaccine in newly diagnosed glioma. These receptors' targets are unknown. The time point: week 23, last vaccination. Each vaccine dose was 300 ug of mutant IDH1 20-mer peptide, with topical imiquimod. The method was immunoSEQ multiplex PCR; TCRdb's version includes in-frame clones alone and lacks a portion of them. The repertoire holds 50,000 to 70,000 clones, with around 80% as singletons. The starting material was PBMCs, obtained from a glioma patient whose treatment included an IDH1 peptide vaccine. The receptors were gathered from a middle-aged woman with glioma. Some clones in this sample may be carry-over from other donors' samples.

This clone was detected a few times. The chain links TRBV19 to TRBJ1-5, with TRBD1 identical over 8 bases. The CDR3 has 14 amino acids. After removal of 5 bases from V and 5 bases from J, the junction contained 5 bases not matched to a gene. In germline, CDR1 is LNHDA, CDR2 SQIVND (reference sequence). In nucleotides, the CDR3 is TGTGCCAGTAGTTCCTTACAGGGGGATCAGCCCCAGCATTTT. Amino acid sequence: CASSSLQGDQPQHF.

The chain joins TRBV5-1 to TRBJ2-1, with D hard to call. Germline values: CDR1 SGHRS, CDR2 YFSETQ. The CDR3 length is 14 residues. Trimming took 1 base from V and 8 from J, leaving 13 bases between them. This chain's CDR3 is CASSLMNSIDEQFF. Here the CDR3 DNA reads TGCGCCAGCAGCTTGATGAATAGTATCGATGAGCAGTTCTTC.

The chain is built from TRBV27 and TRBJ1-2; D might be TRBD1 (5 bases). This CDR3 spans 15 amino acids. V was trimmed by 0 bases and J by 4 bases, leaving 12 bases between them. Germline V gene data show CDR1 as MNHEY and CDR2 as SMNVEV (reference sequence). The CDR3 DNA reads as TGTGCCAGCAGTTTATCAACCGGGGGGATCTATGGCTACACCTTC. It specifies CASSLSTGGIYGYTF.

The chain employs TRBV27 and TRBJ2-7, with TRBD1 as a possible D gene (5 bases). The CDR3 covers 15 residues. V was cut by 6 bases and J by 0 bases, with 15 bases left in between. The germline CDR1 and CDR2 sequences are MNHEY and SMNVEV (reference sequence). Written as DNA, the CDR3 is TGTGCCAGCAGCCCAGACAGAAAGAGCTCCTACGAGCAGTACTTC. Its protein product is CASSPDRKSSYEQYF.

The V gene is TRBV4-1, the J gene TRBJ1-3, with no clear D. This CDR3 has 15 residues. V was pared by 1 base and J by 0 bases, with 7 bases between. Germline V gene lookup returns CDR1 MGHRA and CDR2 YSYEKL. The CDR3: CASSQGTASGNTIYF. The CDR3 DNA sequence: TGCGCCAGCAGCCAAGGTACCGCCTCTGGAAACACCATATATTTT.

In this sample, this clone turned up a few times. This sequence joins TRBV5-1 and TRBJ2-1; 7 nucleotides agree with TRBD1. J lost 4 bases, V lost 7 bases, and 5 bases had no gene match. Germline CDR1 SGHRS, CDR2 YFSETQ. This CDR3 comprises 13 residues. The CDR3 nucleotides are TGCGCCAGCGGACAGGACGGATACAATGAGCAGTTCTTC. It translates to CASGQDGYNEQFF.

This chain links TRBV5-1 with TRBJ1-1, with D maybe TRBD1 (6 bases). This CDR3 has 15 amino acids. CDR1 is SGHRS and CDR2 is YFSETQ in the germline V gene. Trimming shortened V by 3 bases and J by 5 bases, and 17 bases separated the two germline ends. The CDR3 loop reads CASSYLGGGGTEAFF. The CDR3 DNA follows: TGCGCCAGCAGCTACCTTGGGGGCGGAGGGACTGAAGCTTTCTTT.

This clone was counted only a few times. The CDR3 loop is CASSPPGFGSEKLFF. The DNA of the CDR3 is TGTGCCAGTAGTCCCCCGGGCTTTGGCTCTGAAAAACTGTTTTTT. The rearrangement uses TRBV19 and TRBJ1-4, with D unresolved. Germline V CDR1 and CDR2: LNHDA, SQIVND (reference sequence). This CDR3 region has 15 residues. The V end lost 5 bases, the J end lost 7 bases, and 17 bases lay between the germline ends.

The chain joins TRBV27 to TRBJ1-1, with D maybe TRBD1 (6 bases). Trimming stripped 8 bases from V and 3 bases from J, with 19 bases between. CDR1 is MNHEY, CDR2 SMNVEV, per germline (reference sequence). This CDR3 is built from 15 residues. CDR3 loop: CASLYRGAADTEAFF. DNA of the CDR3: TGTGCCAGCTTATATCGGGGGGCGGCAGACACTGAAGCTTTCTTT.

The V and J genes are TRBV30 and TRBJ2-7; no reliable D call. CDR1 and CDR2 (germline): GTSNPN, SVGIG (reference sequence). V was shortened by 1 base and J by 4 bases, with 8 bases between the two germline ends. This CDR3 has 12 residues. The CDR3 DNA reads TGTGCCTGGAGTGCCCTCCCGTACGAGCAGTACTTC. Protein product: CAWSALPYEQYF. Looking up the rest from reference TRBV30 and TRBJ2-7 gives the full variable domain: SQTIHQWPATLVQPVGSPLSLECTVEGTSNPNLYWYRQAAGRGLQLLFYSVGIGQISSEVPQNLSASRPQDRQFILSSKKLLLSDSGFYLCAWSALPYEQYFGPGTRLTVT.

The rearrangement uses TRBV19 and TRBJ2-3; D may be TRBD1 (5 bases). V lost 3 bases and J lost 0, with 16 bases in between. This CDR3 has 17 residues. From germline, CDR1 is LNHDA and CDR2 SQIVND (reference sequence). The CDR3 protein is CASSIKGPGLSTDTQYF. CDR3 bases: TGTGCCAGTAGTATTAAGGGGCCAGGGTTGAGCACAGATACGCAGTATTTT.

This clone was seen only a few times. The chain combines TRBV30 with TRBJ1-1; TRBD1 might be the D (6 bases). CDR1 is GTSNPN, CDR2 SVGIG, per germline (reference sequence). The CDR3 sequence is 14 residues long. V lost 2 bases and J lost 4, with 14 bases in between. CDR3 in DNA: TGTGCCTGGAGTTTCGGGGGCTCGGGCACTGAAGCTTTCTTT. Translating it yields CAWSFGGSGTEAFF.

Remarks on this clone: The junction differs from germline at one of its ends, possibly a read error. The rearrangement joins TRBV7-9 to TRBJ2-3; 7 nucleotides line up with TRBD2. The CDR3 extends over 14 amino acids. The V gene's germline CDR1 is SEHNR and CDR2 FQNEAQ (reference sequence). The CDR3 protein is CASSLAASTDTQYF. As DNA, the CDR3 is TGTGCCAGCAGCCTAGCGGCCAGCACAGATACGCAGTATTTT.

The chain couples TRBV11-2 to TRBJ1-2; D ambiguous. Trimming shortened V by 7 bases and J by 3 bases, and 9 bases separated the two germline ends. This CDR3 has 12 amino acids. Germline CDR1 reads SGHAT; CDR2 reads FQNNGV. The CDR3 DNA reads as TGTGCCAGCACCGAGTCCCACTATGGCTACACCTTC. It is translated as CASTESHYGYTF.

J is TRBJ1-3 and V is TRBV6-6, with 8 bases identical to TRBD1. V lost 10 bases and J lost 8; bases outside the gene matches: 7. Germline CDR1 and CDR2: MNHNY and SVGAGI (reference sequence). CDR3 size: 12 residues. The chain's CDR3 is CATGTGAYTIYF. As DNA, the CDR3 is TGTGCCACCGGGACAGGCGCGTACACCATATATTTT.

The genes are TRBV2 and TRBJ2-7; TRBD1 is a possible D gene (6 bases). V was trimmed by 5 bases and J by 0 bases, leaving 11 bases between them. The CDR3 runs to 14 residues. Germline V CDR1 and CDR2: SNHLY, FYNNEI. The DNA for the CDR3 is TGTGCCAGCAGTCAAACAGGGAGCTCCTACGAGCAGTACTTC. Amino acids: CASSQTGSSYEQYF.

This clone was recorded only once. This chain joins TRBV19 and TRBJ1-4; possibly TRBD1 for D (6 bases). CDR3 length: 15 residues. With 6 bases removed from V and 4 bases from J, the gap between germline ends came to 15 bases. Germline CDR1 LNHDA, CDR2 SQIVND (reference sequence). CDR3 amino acids: CASRPGQSFNEKLFF. CDR3 nucleotides: TGTGCCAGTAGACCCGGACAGAGTTTTAATGAAAAACTGTTTTTT. Full variable domain (rest looked up from reference TRBV19 and TRBJ1-4): DGGITQSPKYLFRKEGQNVTLSCEQNLNHDAMYWYRQDPGQGLRLIYYSQIVNDFQKGDIAEGYSVSREKKESFPLTVTSAQKNPTAFYLCASRPGQSFNEKLFFGSGTQLSVL.

This clone has a handful of counts. CDR3 DNA: TGTGCCAGCAGCCCGGTAGGGGGTGGGAACACTGAAGCTTTCTTT. It translates to CASSPVGGGNTEAFF. The chain combines TRBV5-6 with TRBJ1-1; D is possibly TRBD1 (6 bases). CDR3 length equals 15 residues. The germline V gene has CDR1 SGHDT and CDR2 YYEEEE. V was pared by 4 bases and J by 1 base, with 14 bases between.

The chain links TRBV27 to TRBJ2-7; the match to TRBD1 covers 7 bases. The CDR3 totals 16 residues. Looked up from germline, CDR1 is MNHEY and CDR2 is SMNVEV (reference sequence). V was clipped by 2 bases and J by 5 bases; unmatched bases: 12. CDR3 coding DNA: TGTGCCAGCAGTTTAACTCCCGCGACAGGGTTCCACGAGCAGTACTTC. The encoded protein is CASSLTPATGFHEQYF.

This rearrangement joins TRBV7-6 to TRBJ2-1, with D perhaps matching TRBD2 (5 bases). The V end lost 2 bases, the J end lost 9 bases, and 14 bases lay between the germline ends. This CDR3 region has 14 residues. Germline-derived CDR1 and CDR2 are SGHVS and FNYEAQ. CDR3 in amino acids: CASSLRLAKGEQFF. The CDR3 region has the DNA TGTGCCAGCAGCTTACGCCTAGCCAAAGGTGAGCAGTTCTTC. The variable domain in full, with the rest retrieved from reference TRBV7-6 and TRBJ2-1, is GAGVSQSPRYKVTKRGQDVALRCDPISGHVSLYWYRQALGQGPEFLTYFNYEAQQDKSGLPNDRFSAERPEGSISTLTIQRTEQRDSAMYRCASSLRLAKGEQFFGPGTRLTVL.

This clone has a single count. The V and J genes are TRBV18 and TRBJ1-2; tentative D call: TRBD1 (5 bases). V lost 2 bases and J lost 3, with 13 bases in between. Germline CDR1 reads KGHSH; CDR2 reads LQKENI. The CDR3 covers 15 residues. In DNA form, the CDR3 reads TGTGCCAGCTCACCATTAGGGGATGAGGACTATGGCTACACCTTC. It specifies CASSPLGDEDYGYTF.

This clone has a single count. The gene calls are TRBV13 and TRBJ2-1, with D possibly matching TRBD1 (6 bases). The CDR3 contains 14 residues. The V end was cut by 5 bases, the J end by 8 bases, with 16 bases between. Germline values: CDR1 PRHDT, CDR2 FYEKMQ (reference sequence). CDR3 in DNA: TGTGCCAGCAGCCGAACGCAGGGGAGCGATGAGCAGTTCTTC. Translation gives CASSRTQGSDEQFF. Full variable domain (remainder filled in from reference TRBV13 and TRBJ2-1): AAGVIQSPRHLIKEKRETATLKCYPIPRHDTVYWYQQGPGQDPQFLISFYEKMQSDKGSIPDRFSAQQFSDYHSELNMSSLELGDSALYFCASSRTQGSDEQFFGPGTRLTVL.

This clone was detected only a few times. This chain uses TRBV30 with TRBJ1-4, with 11 bases fitting TRBD1. This CDR3 is built from 12 residues. Germline values: CDR1 GTSNPN, CDR2 SVGIG (reference sequence). Unmatched junction bases numbered 3, after V lost 5 bases and J lost 10 bases. CDR3 amino acids: CAWAGTGGKLFF. The CDR3 coding sequence is TGTGCCTGGGCCGGGACAGGGGGAAAACTGTTTTTT.